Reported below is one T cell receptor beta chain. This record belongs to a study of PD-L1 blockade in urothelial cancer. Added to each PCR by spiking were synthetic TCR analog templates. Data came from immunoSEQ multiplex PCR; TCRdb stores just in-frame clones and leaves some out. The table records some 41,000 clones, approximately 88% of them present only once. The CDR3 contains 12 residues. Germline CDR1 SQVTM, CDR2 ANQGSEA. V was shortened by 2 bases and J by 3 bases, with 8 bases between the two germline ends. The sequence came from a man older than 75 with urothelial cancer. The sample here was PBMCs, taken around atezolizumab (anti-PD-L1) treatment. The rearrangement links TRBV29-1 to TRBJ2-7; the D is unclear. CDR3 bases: TGCAGCGTTGAACTAACGGGCTACGAGCAGTACTTC. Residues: CSVELTGYEQYF.